This T cell receptor beta chain was retrieved from a study of cytomegalovirus exposure and HLA in healthy donors. Background on the study: Samples from HLA-typed donors yielded about 86 million unique TCRs in an early data release.

Germline assignment: CDR1 MRHNA and CDR2 SNTAGT. The V end lost 0 bases, the J end lost 6 bases, and 9 bases lay between the germline ends. The CDR3 extends over 14 amino acids. It was with 60 Vbeta and 13 Jbeta primers that the PCR ran. TCRdb keeps only in-frame clones here, not all; method: immunoSEQ multiplex PCR. Of more than 90,000 clones detected, roughly 80% appear once; the ten largest clones hold 22%. The TCR comes from a man aged 25-45 years in good health and CMV-seropositive. Material for sequencing was PBMCs. The V and J genes are TRBV6-4 and TRBJ2-1, with D possibly matching TRBD2 (5 bases). The CDR3 here is CASSDSTGFNEQFF. In DNA, the CDR3 is TGTGCCAGCAGTGACTCTACGGGATTCAATGAGCAGTTCTTC.